These T cell receptor beta chains were read from a single sample in a study of shared clonotypes between healthy human individuals. Libraries were prepared by immunoSEQ multiplex PCR; TCRdb keeps only in-frame clonotypes and omits some of them. The repertoire consists of over a million clones, with approximately 76% occurring once and the leading ten covering about 1.5%. Material for sequencing was memory CD4+ T cells sorted from blood. These receptors were taken from a man aged 18 to 29 in good health. Each CDR3 is given with its conserved first and last residue. Fields, in order: J gene, D gene, clone size, V gene, CDR3 DNA, CDR3 protein. A D gene is named only where the DNA matches it firmly. Not every row has a clone size; where given, it reads once, few, many or a size class.

J: TRBJ1-2
D: TRBD1
size: few
V: TRBV4-1
DNA: TGCGCCAGCAGCCAAGAAACAGGGGAGGTCTATGGCTACACCTTC
CDR3: CASSQETGEVYGYTF

J: TRBJ2-3
D: TRBD1
size: NA
V: TRBV11-2
DNA: TGTGCCAGCAGCCAGGGGTTATTGACAGGGGGCCACACAGATACGCAGTATTTT
CDR3: CASSQGLLTGGHTDTQYF

J: TRBJ2-7
D: NA
size: NA
V: TRBV9
DNA: TGTGCCAGCAGCGTAGACGGGGGAAATTATGGCGAGCAGTACTTC
CDR3: CASSVDGGNYGEQYF

J: TRBJ2-3
D: TRBD2
size: once
V: TRBV28
DNA: TGTGCCAGCAGTTTTGGGACTAGCCTCCCCGATACGCAGTATTTT
CDR3: CASSFGTSLPDTQYF

J: TRBJ2-3
D: TRBD2
size: NA
V: TRBV5-1
DNA: TGCGCCAGCAGCCCTTGGACTAGCGGTCACACAGATACGCAGTATTTT
CDR3: CASSPWTSGHTDTQYF

J: TRBJ2-1
D: NA
size: once
V: TRBV5-4
DNA: TGTGCCAGCAGCGGTAATTCGAATGAGCAGTTCTTC
CDR3: CASSGNSNEQFF

J: TRBJ2-3
D: TRBD2
size: NA
V: TRBV30
DNA: TGTGCCTGGAGGACTAGCGGGGGGTCAGATACGCAGTATTTT
CDR3: CAWRTSGGSDTQYF

J: TRBJ1-2
D: NA
size: few
V: TRBV5-6
DNA: TGTGCCAGCAGCTTGTCCCTGGGCTACACCTTC
CDR3: CASSLSLGYTF

J: TRBJ1-1
D: NA
size: NA
V: TRBV27
DNA: TGTGCCAGCAGTTTATATTCGGGGAACACTGAAGCTTTCTTT
CDR3: CASSLYSGNTEAFF

J: TRBJ2-3
D: NA
size: NA
V: TRBV2
DNA: TGTGCCAGCAGTGAAGGGTTTTCCACAGATACGCAGTATTTT
CDR3: CASSEGFSTDTQYF

J: TRBJ2-2
D: NA
size: NA
V: TRBV9
DNA: TGTGCCAGCAGCGTCCAGTCCTCCGTCTCCGGGGAGCTGTTTTTT
CDR3: CASSVQSSVSGELFF

J: TRBJ1-3
D: NA
size: NA
V: TRBV2
DNA: TGTGCCAGCAGTGAGGGAATCTCTGGAAACACCATATATTTT
CDR3: CASSEGISGNTIYF

J: TRBJ2-3
D: TRBD1
size: NA
V: TRBV6-5
DNA: TGTGCCAGCAGATACGGGACAGGGCAAGGAGATACGCAGTATTTT
CDR3: CASRYGTGQGDTQYF

J: TRBJ2-3
D: NA
size: NA
V: TRBV10-1
DNA: TGCGCCAGCAGTGGAGGGTTCGGTAAAGATACGCAGTATTTT
CDR3: CASSGGFGKDTQYF

J: TRBJ2-1
D: TRBD2
size: NA
V: TRBV6-5
DNA: TGTGCCAGCAGTCCCGGGGTAGCGGGAGGGAATGAGCAGTTCTTC
CDR3: CASSPGVAGGNEQFF

J: TRBJ2-1
D: TRBD2
size: once
V: TRBV5-1
DNA: TGCGCCAGCAGCTTGGGACTAGCGGGAGAAGAGCAGTTCTTC
CDR3: CASSLGLAGEEQFF

J: TRBJ2-2
D: NA
size: NA
V: TRBV28
DNA: TGTGCCAGCAGTTTATCTGGGACCGCTAGGACCGGGGAGCTGTTTTTT
CDR3: CASSLSGTARTGELFF

J: TRBJ2-6
D: TRBD1
size: NA
V: TRBV5-1
DNA: TGCGCCAGCAGCGAAACAGGGGCCCACAACGTCCTGACTTTC
CDR3: CASSETGAHNVLTF

J: TRBJ2-2
D: NA
size: NA
V: TRBV7-3
DNA: TGTGCCAGCAGCTTTTTGGCCAGAGGAGGGACCGGGGAGCTGTTTTTT
CDR3: CASSFLARGGTGELFF

J: TRBJ2-7
D: NA
size: NA
V: TRBV30
DNA: TGTGCCTGGAGTACCCTACCCCTTCGCAACGAGCAGTACTTC
CDR3: CAWSTLPLRNEQYF

J: TRBJ2-5
D: NA
size: NA
V: TRBV18
DNA: TGTGCCAGCTCACCAGGCAGGACGGAGACCCAGTACTTC
CDR3: CASSPGRTETQYF

J: TRBJ2-6
D: TRBD1
size: NA
V: TRBV7-6
DNA: TGTGCCAGCAGCTTGCGGACAGGGATGGCTGGGGCCAACGTCCTGACTTTC
CDR3: CASSLRTGMAGANVLTF

J: TRBJ1-4
D: NA
size: few
V: TRBV29-1
DNA: TGCAGCGCGACCTTAGGGAGTAATGAAAAACTGTTTTTT
CDR3: CSATLGSNEKLFF

J: TRBJ2-3
D: NA
size: NA
V: TRBV30
DNA: TGTGCCTGGAGTGTGGCGACAGATACGCAGTATTTT
CDR3: CAWSVATDTQYF

J: TRBJ1-2
D: NA
size: NA
V: TRBV6-1
DNA: TGTGCCAGCAGACCCGGACCGGACGTTGGCTACACCTTC
CDR3: CASRPGPDVGYTF

J: TRBJ2-6
D: TRBD1
size: NA
V: TRBV5-8
DNA: TGTGCCAGCAGCTACTACTCTGGGACAGCTGGGGCCAACGTCCTGACTTTC
CDR3: CASSYYSGTAGANVLTF

J: TRBJ1-3
D: NA
size: NA
V: TRBV10-3
DNA: TGTGCCATCAGTGAGCTAACAGCTGACTCTGGAAACACCATATATTTT
CDR3: CAISELTADSGNTIYF

J: TRBJ2-7
D: TRBD2
size: NA
V: TRBV25-1
DNA: TGTGCCAGCAGTGAAGGGACTAGCGGGAGGTACGAGCAGTACTTC
CDR3: CASSEGTSGRYEQYF

J: TRBJ2-1
D: NA
size: NA
V: TRBV29-1
DNA: TGCAGCGCCTCGGGACAACACAATGAGCAGTTCTTC
CDR3: CSASGQHNEQFF

J: TRBJ2-2
D: NA
size: NA
V: TRBV2
DNA: TGTGCCAGCAGTGAAGTATTTGGGGTCACCGGGGAGCTGTTTTTT
CDR3: CASSEVFGVTGELFF

J: TRBJ1-5
D: NA
size: NA
V: TRBV30
DNA: TGTGCCTGGAGTCTTGGTAGCAATCAGCCCCAGCATTTT
CDR3: CAWSLGSNQPQHF

J: TRBJ1-2
D: NA
size: NA
V: TRBV19
DNA: TGTGCCAGTACATCTAACTATGGCTACACCTTC
CDR3: CASTSNYGYTF

J: TRBJ1-1
D: NA
size: few
V: TRBV5-1
DNA: TGCGCCAGCAGCTTGGCCCCGAACACTGAAGCTTTCTTT
CDR3: CASSLAPNTEAFF

J: TRBJ1-5
D: NA
size: NA
V: TRBV2
DNA: TGTGCCAGCAGTGCTGAGGGGTATCAGCCCCAGCATTTT
CDR3: CASSAEGYQPQHF

J: TRBJ1-5
D: NA
size: NA
V: TRBV19
DNA: TGTGCCAGTAGTTTCGGACAAGCCCTCGCAATTAGCAATCAGCCCCAGCATTTT
CDR3: CASSFGQALAISNQPQHF

J: TRBJ2-4
D: NA
size: once
V: TRBV6-1
DNA: TGTGCCAGCAGTTCTAGTGGGGGGTACATTCAGTACTTC
CDR3: CASSSSGGYIQYF

J: TRBJ1-2
D: NA
size: NA
V: TRBV10-2
DNA: TGCGCCAGCAGTCCCGGGACAACTTATGGCTACACCTTC
CDR3: CASSPGTTYGYTF

J: TRBJ2-1
D: TRBD2
size: NA
V: TRBV6-6
DNA: TGTGCCAGCAGGCAGGGACTATCCTACAATGAGCAGTTCTTC
CDR3: CASRQGLSYNEQFF

J: TRBJ2-7
D: TRBD1
size: few
V: TRBV5-1
DNA: TGCGCCAGCAGCCCAGGGGGGACAGGGACAATCTACGAGCAGTACTTC
CDR3: CASSPGGTGTIYEQYF

J: TRBJ1-3
D: NA
size: NA
V: TRBV6-1
DNA: TGTGCCAGCCGGGGGATGGACCCTGGAAACACCATATATTTT
CDR3: CASRGMDPGNTIYF